The 23 T cell receptor beta chains below were found in one sample sequenced in a study of control samples from healthy donors and cancer patients. The repertoire was sequenced with immunoSEQ multiplex PCR; TCRdb's copy has only in-frame clones and lacks some. The data show about 59,000 clones, about 89% seen once. Material: PBMCs. The receptor source for this set is a woman aged 60-75 years with lung cancer.

The chain carries TRBV28 and TRBJ2-3, with D uncertain. CDR1 MDHEN and CDR2 SYDVKM come from the germline V gene. V was clipped by 3 bases and J by 0 bases, with 7 bases between them. This CDR3 region has 14 residues. CDR3 in DNA: TGTGCCAGCAGTTTGGCGGCTAGCACAGATACGCAGTATTTT. This translates into CASSLAASTDTQYF.

This clone appeared a single time. This chain links TRBV24-1 with TRBJ2-5, with TRBD2 identical over 11 bases. Trimming cost V 7 bases and J 5 bases; bases outside gene matches: 11. This CDR3 comprises 16 residues. Germline-derived CDR1 and CDR2 are KGHDR and SFDVKD. This CDR3 reads CATSGSGSGGAETQYF. The CDR3 coding sequence is TGTGCCACCAGCGGGTCGGGTAGCGGGGGGGCTGAGACCCAGTACTTC.

Turning to this clone: Different DNA sequences within this sample yield the same CDR3. This chain joins TRBV11-2 and TRBJ1-5; D remains ambiguous. The V gene's germline CDR1 is SGHAT and CDR2 FQNNGV. V lost 1 base and J 5 bases, leaving 6 bases between the germline ends. The CDR3 loop spans 13 amino acids. The CDR3 DNA is TGTGCCAGCAGCTTAGTCCCGGATCAGCCCCAGCATTTT. Its protein is CASSLVPDQPQHF. The full variable domain, in which reference TRBV11-2 and TRBJ1-5 provide the parts outside the CDR3, is EAGVAQSPRYKIIEKRQSVAFWCNPISGHATLYWYQQILGQGPKLLIQFQNNGVVDDSQLPKDRFSAERLKGVDSTLKIQPAKLEDSAVYLCASSLVPDQPQHFGDGTRLSIL.

This clone was recorded a few times. The sample has other DNA sequences that encode this CDR3 too. V and J are TRBV13 and TRBJ2-7; 14 bases map to TRBD2. With V trimmed by 0 bases and J by 7 bases, 8 bases remained unmatched. Germline CDR1 PRHDT, CDR2 FYEKMQ (reference sequence). This CDR3 spans 17 amino acids. The CDR3, as DNA: TGTGCCAGCAGCTTAGGCCTAGGGACTAGCGGGAGAGGTGAGCAGTACTTC. Translated: CASSLGLGTSGRGEQYF.

V is TRBV6-5 and J is TRBJ2-7; 7 nucleotides line up with TRBD1. Germline CDR1 is MNHEY and CDR2 is SVGAGI. J was trimmed by 4 bases and V by 5 bases; bases with no gene match: 11. This CDR3 contains 15 residues. CDR3: CASSQTTGFGYEQYF. CDR3 DNA: TGTGCCAGCAGTCAGACGACAGGGTTTGGTTACGAGCAGTACTTC.

The chain is built from TRBV7-9 and TRBJ2-1; the match to TRBD2 covers 9 bases. Germline V lookup: CDR1 SEHNR, CDR2 FQNEAQ (reference sequence). Trimming at V came to 2 bases and at J to 5 bases, leaving 10 bases not matched to a gene. The CDR3 is 17 amino acids. Here the CDR3 DNA reads TGTGCCAGCAGCTTAAATCTCTGGACTAGCGCAAACAATGAGCAGTTCTTC. This encodes CASSLNLWTSANNEQFF.

This chain connects TRBV5-1 to TRBJ2-3; the D gene could be TRBD1 or TRBD2 (6 bases each). This CDR3 region has 15 residues. The germline V gene encodes CDR1 SGHRS and CDR2 YFSETQ. V shed 5 bases and J shed 3 bases, with 16 bases lying between them. The CDR3 loop reads CASSGGGMGTDTQYF. Written as DNA, the CDR3 is TGCGCCAGCAGTGGGGGCGGGATGGGGACAGATACGCAGTATTTT.

V gene TRBV7-9 combines with J gene TRBJ2-7, with D maybe TRBD2 (6 bases). Trimming left V 1 base short and J 7 bases short, with 11 bases between. Germline values: CDR1 SEHNR, CDR2 FQNEAQ (reference sequence). This CDR3 has 13 amino acids. Written as DNA, the CDR3 is TGTGCCAGCAGCTTAGACGGCGGGGATGAGCAGTACTTC. It is translated as CASSLDGGDEQYF.

The rearrangement links TRBV6-6 to TRBJ1-1; D ambiguous. With 5 bases removed from V and 11 bases from J, the gap between germline ends came to 15 bases. This CDR3 has 12 amino acids. Germline V CDR1 and CDR2: MNHNY, SVGAGI (reference sequence). In DNA, the CDR3 is TGTGCCAGCAGTCCAGAAGGGAGACTCGCTTTCTTT. As protein: CASSPEGRLAFF.

There are a few counts of this clone. The genes are TRBV18 and TRBJ2-7, with 7 bases fitting TRBD1. V lost 6 bases to trimming and J lost 3 bases; unmatched junction nucleotides: 8. The CDR3 runs to 14 residues. Germline CDR1 is KGHSH and CDR2 is LQKENI. The CDR3 protein is CASSIGTADYEQYF. The DNA for the CDR3 is TGTGCCAGCTCGATCGGGACAGCGGACTACGAGCAGTACTTC.

In DNA form, the CDR3 reads TGTGCCAGCTCCGGGACAGGGACCCATGAGCAGTTCTTC. Its protein product is CASSGTGTHEQFF. J is TRBJ2-1 and V is TRBV28, with 9 positions matching TRBD1. The junction had 7 bases not matched to a gene; V was cut back by 8 bases and J by 8 bases. CDR1 is MDHEN, CDR2 SYDVKM, per germline. The length of the CDR3 is 13 residues.

This sequence joins TRBV20-1 and TRBJ2-5; D is unclear. The V gene lost 6 bases and the J gene lost 7 bases, with 12 bases spanning the gap. This CDR3 is 11 amino acids long. CDR1 is DFQATT, CDR2 SNEGSKA, per germline (reference sequence). The CDR3 reads CSAVWEGTQYF. CDR3 nucleotides: TGCAGTGCCGTCTGGGAAGGGACCCAGTACTTC.

The chain joins TRBV24-1 to TRBJ2-2, with 7 bases that match TRBD1. This CDR3 contains 15 residues. V lost 3 bases to trimming and J lost 7 bases; unmatched junction nucleotides: 7. In germline, CDR1 is KGHDR, CDR2 SFDVKD. The DNA of the CDR3 is TGTGCCACCAGTGATACGACAGGGTCCGGCGGGGAGCTGTTTTTT. It translates to CATSDTTGSGGELFF.

V gene TRBV19 combines with J gene TRBJ1-5; TRBD1 aligns across 9 bases. The V gene's germline CDR1 is LNHDA and CDR2 SQIVND (reference sequence). V was clipped by 6 bases and J by 0 bases; unmatched bases: 6. This CDR3 has 16 residues. The CDR3 region is CASRTGGGYSNQPQHF. CDR3 nucleotides: TGTGCCAGTAGGACAGGGGGGGGATATAGCAATCAGCCCCAGCATTTT.

The chain combines TRBV10-3 with TRBJ2-3; 8 bases match TRBD1. The CDR3 length is 17 residues. Trimming removed 4 bases from V and 1 base from J; junction bases left unmatched: 10. Germline V CDR1 and CDR2: ENHRY, SYGVKD. CDR3 amino acids: CAISVYGQGLGTDTQYF. The CDR3 coding sequence is TGTGCCATCAGTGTGTATGGACAGGGTTTGGGCACAGATACGCAGTATTTT.

This chain links TRBV6-1 with TRBJ1-1, with 8 bases that match TRBD1. The CDR3 is 14 amino acids. The trim removed 3 bases at V and 1 base at J, leaving 1 base unmatched. The germline V gene has CDR1 MNHNS and CDR2 SASEGT. Here the CDR3 reads CASSDQGANTEAFF. Here the CDR3 DNA reads TGTGCCAGCAGTGACCAGGGGGCGAACACTGAAGCTTTCTTT.

This chain's CDR3 is CASSPMTGLETQYF. The CDR3 nucleotides are TGTGCCAGCTCACCTATGACAGGGTTGGAGACCCAGTACTTC. The chain is built from TRBV18 and TRBJ2-5; 7 bases are a match to TRBD1. With 3 bases clipped from V and 5 bases from J, the junction kept 6 bases outside the gene matches. Germline lookup yields CDR1 KGHSH and CDR2 LQKENI. The CDR3 runs 14 residues.

V usage is TRBV10-2 and J usage is TRBJ2-7, with 14 positions matching TRBD2. Germline V gives CDR1 WSHSY, CDR2 SAAADI. The J segment lost 9 bases and the V segment lost 8 bases, leaving 6 bases of the junction unmatched. This CDR3 contains 13 residues. This CDR3 is CASSTSGRAGQYF. CDR3 DNA sequence: TGCGCCAGCTCGACTAGCGGGAGGGCGGGGCAGTACTTC.

The V call is TRBV12-3 or TRBV12-4, the J call TRBJ1-4, with D hard to call. Trimming left V 3 bases short and J 8 bases short, with 7 bases between. This CDR3 has 12 amino acids. The CDR3 reads CASSFDLEKLFF. CDR3 bases: TGTGCCAGCAGTTTTGACCTCGAAAAACTGTTTTTT.

The sample holds one count of this clone. V is TRBV5-1 and J is TRBJ2-1; D might be TRBD2 (5 bases). Germline CDR1 reads SGHRS; CDR2 reads YFSETQ. The CDR3 consists of 13 residues. V shed 4 bases and J shed 9 bases, with 14 bases lying between them. CDR3 in amino acids: CASSPDTGSEQFF. CDR3 sequence (DNA): TGCGCCAGCAGCCCAGACACGGGGTCTGAGCAGTTCTTC.

The rearrangement links TRBV3-1 (or the pseudogene TRBV3-2) to TRBJ2-1; D is possibly TRBD2 (6 bases). There are 13 residues in the CDR3. Deletions cut 3 bases from V and 10 bases from J, with 13 bases between. From germline, CDR1 is LGHDT and CDR2 YNNKEL (reference sequence). For the CDR3, the DNA is TGTGCCAGCAGCCAGGAACGACTAGGGGAGCAGTTCTTC. Translation: CASSQERLGEQFF.

For the CDR3, the DNA is TGTGCCAGCAGCCAAGTCCAAGAGACCCAGTACTTC. Amino acid sequence: CASSQVQETQYF. The genes are TRBV3-1 (or the pseudogene TRBV3-2) and TRBJ2-5; no definite D call. Trimming took 1 base from V and 1 from J, leaving 1 base between them. Germline CDR1 LGHDT, CDR2 YNNKEL (reference sequence). This CDR3 is 12 amino acids long.

The rearrangement uses TRBV5-1 and TRBJ2-3, with 8 bases lining up with TRBD1. The CDR3 is 16 amino acids. Germline loops: CDR1 SGHRS, CDR2 YFSETQ. Unmatched junction bases numbered 6, after V lost 0 bases and J lost 3 bases. The CDR3 is CASSLVGQGATDTQYF. Here the CDR3 DNA reads TGCGCCAGCAGCTTGGTGGGGCAGGGGGCTACAGATACGCAGTATTTT. The full variable domain, completed using reference TRBV5-1 and TRBJ2-3, is KAGVTQTPRYLIKTRGQQVTLSCSPISGHRSVSWYQQTPGQGLQFLFEYFSETQRNKGNFPGRFSGRQFSNSRSEMNVSTLELGDSALYLCASSLVGQGATDTQYFGPGTRLTVL.